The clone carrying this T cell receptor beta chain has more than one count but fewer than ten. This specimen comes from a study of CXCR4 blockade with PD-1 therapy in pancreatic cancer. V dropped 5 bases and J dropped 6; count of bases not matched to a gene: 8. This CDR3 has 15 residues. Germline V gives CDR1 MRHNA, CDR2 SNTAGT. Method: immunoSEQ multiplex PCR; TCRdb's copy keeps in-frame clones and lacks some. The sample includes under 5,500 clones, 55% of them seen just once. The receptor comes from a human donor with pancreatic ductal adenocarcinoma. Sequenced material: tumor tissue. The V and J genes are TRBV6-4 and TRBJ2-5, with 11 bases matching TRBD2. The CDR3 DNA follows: TGTGCCAGCAGTTTTGCTAGCGGGGGGTCTAAGACCCAGTACTTC. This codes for CASSFASGGSKTQYF.